This T cell receptor (beta chain) was profiled in a study of neurological immune-mediated disorders. This clonotype was counted at least ten times. This CDR3 region has 13 residues. The V gene end was trimmed by 7 bases and the J gene end by 8 bases; junction bases not matched to a gene: 8. The germline V gene encodes CDR1 SGHRS and CDR2 YFSETQ. TCRdb recomputed calls from the 5' RACE reads with MiXCR, one row per CDR3 protein. The repertoire consists of roughly 90,000 distinct CDR3 sequences, with 3% to 4.5% occurring once and the leading ten covering under 3.5%. What was sequenced was PBMCs. This sequence joins TRBV5-1 and TRBJ2-1, with TRBD1 identical over 8 bases. This sequence originates from a woman between 45 and 65 years old with multiple sclerosis. Here the CDR3 DNA reads TGCGCCAGCTCCCCGGACAGGGTCCATGAGCAGTTCTTC. This translates into CASSPDRVHEQFF.